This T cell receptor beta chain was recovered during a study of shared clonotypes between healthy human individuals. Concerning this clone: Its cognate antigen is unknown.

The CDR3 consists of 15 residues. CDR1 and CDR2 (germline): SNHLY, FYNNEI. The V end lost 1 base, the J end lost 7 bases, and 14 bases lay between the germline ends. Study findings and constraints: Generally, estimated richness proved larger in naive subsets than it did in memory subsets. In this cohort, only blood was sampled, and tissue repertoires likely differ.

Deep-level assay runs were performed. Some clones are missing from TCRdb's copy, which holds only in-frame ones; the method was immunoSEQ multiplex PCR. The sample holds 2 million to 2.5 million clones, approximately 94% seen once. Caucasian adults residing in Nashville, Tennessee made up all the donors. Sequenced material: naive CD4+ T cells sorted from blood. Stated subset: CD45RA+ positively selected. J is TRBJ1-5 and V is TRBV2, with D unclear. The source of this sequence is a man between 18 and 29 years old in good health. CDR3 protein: CASSEGSTSGQPQHF. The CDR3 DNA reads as TGTGCCAGCAGTGAAGGGTCCACCTCTGGCCAGCCCCAGCATTTT.